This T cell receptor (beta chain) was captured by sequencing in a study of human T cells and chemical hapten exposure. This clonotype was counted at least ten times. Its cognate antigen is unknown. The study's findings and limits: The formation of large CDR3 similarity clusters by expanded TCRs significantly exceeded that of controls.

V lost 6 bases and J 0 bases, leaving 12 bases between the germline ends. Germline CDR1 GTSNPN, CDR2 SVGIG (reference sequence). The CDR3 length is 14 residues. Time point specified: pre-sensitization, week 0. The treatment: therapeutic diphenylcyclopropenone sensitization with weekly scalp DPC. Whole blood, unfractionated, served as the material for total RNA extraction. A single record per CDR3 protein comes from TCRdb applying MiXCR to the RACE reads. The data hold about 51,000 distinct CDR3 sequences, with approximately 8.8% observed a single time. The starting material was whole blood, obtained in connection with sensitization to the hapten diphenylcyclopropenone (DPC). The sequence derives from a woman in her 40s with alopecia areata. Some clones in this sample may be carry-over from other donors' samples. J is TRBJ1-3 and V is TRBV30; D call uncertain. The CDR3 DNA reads TGTGCCTGCAACAACGTAATCTCTGGAAACACCATATATTTT. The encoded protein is CACNNVISGNTIYF.